One and the same sample provided the 10 T cell receptor beta chains below, sequenced in a study of cytomegalovirus exposure and HLA in healthy donors. The PCR contained 60 Vbeta and 13 Jbeta primers. Assay: immunoSEQ multiplex PCR; the TCRdb copy retains only in-frame clones and omits some. Of roughly 250,000 clones listed, around four fifths are singletons. Sample: PBMCs. The receptor set was obtained from a woman aged 40-49 years in good health and CMV-seropositive.

The genes are TRBV30 and TRBJ2-4; 9 nucleotides line up with TRBD1. The CDR3 totals 13 residues. Trimming at V came to 0 bases and at J to 7 bases, leaving 1 base not matched to a gene. Germline CDR1 is GTSNPN and CDR2 is SVGIG (reference sequence). Here the CDR3 reads CAWSVGQGNIQYF. CDR3 coding DNA: TGTGCCTGGAGTGTAGGACAGGGGAACATTCAGTACTTC.

The genes are TRBV2 and TRBJ1-5, with unresolved D. Germline CDR1 reads SNHLY; CDR2 reads FYNNEI. The ends were cut back, 4 bases at V and 3 bases at J, with 10 bases in the middle. The CDR3 has 14 amino acids. CDR3 sequence: CASSGRDHNQPQHF. The CDR3 coding sequence is TGTGCCAGCAGTGGGAGGGATCACAATCAGCCCCAGCATTTT.

V is TRBV7-2 and J is TRBJ2-1; D gene unclear. CDR1 is SGHTA, CDR2 FQGNSA, per germline. The CDR3 is made up of 14 amino acids. Deletions cut 1 base from V and 9 bases from J, with 13 bases between. CDR3 region: CASSLGADHSEQFF. The DNA of the CDR3 is TGTGCCAGCAGCTTAGGGGCAGATCACAGTGAGCAGTTCTTC.

Turning to this clone: One end of the junction fails to match germline, which may point to a read error. CDR3 coding DNA: TGTTCCAGCAGCCTTACCTCTAGCGGGAGGGCGTACGAGCAGTACTTC. Translated, it gives CSSSLTSSGRAYEQYF. The chain joins TRBV7-9 to TRBJ2-7; 12 bases are shared with TRBD2. Germline V gene data show CDR1 as SEHNR and CDR2 as FQNEAQ (reference sequence). The CDR3 extends over 16 amino acids. Variable domain in full (rest from reference TRBV7-9 and TRBJ2-7): DTGVSQNPRHKITKRGQNVTFRCDPISEHNRLYWYRQTLGQGPEFLTYFQNEAQLEKSRLLSDRFSAERPKGSFSTLEIQRTEQGDSAMYLCSSSLTSSGRAYEQYFGPGTRLTVT.

This clone was seen just once. The chain has TRBV5-6 and TRBJ2-7; D remains ambiguous. CDR1 is SGHDT, CDR2 YYEEEE, per germline. This CDR3 has 14 residues. Trimming took 0 bases from V and 6 from J, leaving 13 bases between them. The CDR3 is CASSLVAEAGEQYF. For the CDR3, the DNA is TGTGCCAGCAGCTTGGTTGCCGAGGCCGGCGAGCAGTACTTC.

This clone has just one count. The chain couples TRBV9 to TRBJ1-1, with unresolved D. The CDR3 spans 14 residues. Trimming left V 4 bases short and J 5 bases short, with 15 bases between. Germline V gene sequence: CDR1 SGDLS, CDR2 YYNGEE. The CDR3 sequence is CASSPQEEGTEAFF. The CDR3, as DNA: TGTGCCAGCAGCCCCCAGGAGGAGGGAACTGAAGCTTTCTTT.

This sequence joins TRBV19 and TRBJ2-5; 7 bases map to TRBD1. Germline V gene lookup returns CDR1 LNHDA and CDR2 SQIVND (reference sequence). The CDR3 has 13 residues. V lost 5 bases to trimming and J lost 4 bases; unmatched junction nucleotides: 4. CDR3 residues: CASSDREGETQYF. The CDR3 nucleotides read TGTGCCAGTAGTGACAGGGAAGGAGAGACCCAGTACTTC. The variable domain in full, with the rest retrieved from reference TRBV19 and TRBJ2-5, is DGGITQSPKYLFRKEGQNVTLSCEQNLNHDAMYWYRQDPGQGLRLIYYSQIVNDFQKGDIAEGYSVSREKKESFPLTVTSAQKNPTAFYLCASSDREGETQYFGPGTRLLVL.

The chain joins TRBV5-1 to TRBJ1-2; maybe TRBD1 (6 bases). The CDR3 contains 14 residues. Per the germline V gene, CDR1 is SGHRS and CDR2 is YFSETQ. The V end lost 4 bases, the J end lost 4 bases, and 14 bases lay between the germline ends. CDR3 sequence: CASSTSTGSYGYTF. Written as DNA, the CDR3 is TGCGCCAGCAGCACCAGCACAGGGAGCTATGGCTACACCTTC.

This clone was recorded once. At one end the junction does not follow the germline gene, possibly because of a read error. CDR3 sequence reads: CASSRTVSYEQYF. The DNA for the CDR3 is TGTGCTAGCAGCAGGACAGTTTCCTACGAGCAGTACTTC. V usage is TRBV7-7 and J usage is TRBJ2-7; a weak D match, TRBD1 (6 bases). The CDR3 sequence is 13 residues long. Germline V CDR1 and CDR2: SSHAT, FNYEAQ (reference sequence).

The V call is TRBV7-2, the J call TRBJ1-5; D not certain. The CDR3 contains 15 residues. The V and J ends lost 0 bases and 7 bases respectively, with 13 bases between them. Germline CDR1 SGHTA, CDR2 FQGNSA. In nucleotides, the CDR3 is TGTGCCAGCAGCTTAGCCGAGGGCCGTTGGCAGCCCCAGCATTTT. Its protein is CASSLAEGRWQPQHF. The full variable domain, with the rest looked up from reference TRBV7-2 and TRBJ1-5, is GAGVSQSPSNKVTEKGKDVELRCDPISGHTALYWYRQSLGQGLEFLIYFQGNSAPDKSGLPSDRFSAERTGGSVSTLTIQRTQQEDSAVYLCASSLAEGRWQPQHFGDGTRLSIL.